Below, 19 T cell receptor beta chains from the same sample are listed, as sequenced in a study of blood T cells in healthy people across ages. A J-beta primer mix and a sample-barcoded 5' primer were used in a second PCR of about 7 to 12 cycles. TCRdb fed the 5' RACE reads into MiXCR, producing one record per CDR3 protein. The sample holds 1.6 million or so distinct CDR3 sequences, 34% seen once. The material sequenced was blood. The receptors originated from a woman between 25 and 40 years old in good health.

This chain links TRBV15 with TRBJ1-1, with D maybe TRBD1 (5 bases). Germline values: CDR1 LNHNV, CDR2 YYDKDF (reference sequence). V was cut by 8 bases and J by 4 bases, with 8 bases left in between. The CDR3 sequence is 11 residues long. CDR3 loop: CATSGGTEAFF. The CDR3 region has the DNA TGTGCCACCTCGGGGGGCACTGAAGCTTTCTTT.

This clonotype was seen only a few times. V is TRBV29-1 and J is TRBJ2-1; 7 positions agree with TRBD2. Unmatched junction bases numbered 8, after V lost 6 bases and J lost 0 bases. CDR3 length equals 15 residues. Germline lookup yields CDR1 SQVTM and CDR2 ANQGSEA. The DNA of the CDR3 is TGCAGCGTAAAAGGGCGGGAGAGCTCCTACAATGAGCAGTTCTTC. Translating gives CSVKGRESSYNEQFF.

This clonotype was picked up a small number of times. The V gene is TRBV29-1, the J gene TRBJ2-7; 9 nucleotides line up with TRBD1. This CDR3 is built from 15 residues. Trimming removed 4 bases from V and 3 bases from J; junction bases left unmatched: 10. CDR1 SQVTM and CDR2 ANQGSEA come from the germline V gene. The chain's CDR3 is CSVAEEQGAFYEQYF. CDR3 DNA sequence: TGCAGCGTTGCAGAGGAACAGGGGGCATTCTACGAGCAGTACTTC.

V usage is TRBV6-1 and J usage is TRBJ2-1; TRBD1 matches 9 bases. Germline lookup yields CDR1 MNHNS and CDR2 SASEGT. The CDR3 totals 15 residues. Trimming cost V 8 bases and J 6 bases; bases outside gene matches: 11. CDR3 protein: CASGRSDRGSNEQFF. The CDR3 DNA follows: TGTGCCAGCGGTAGGTCGGACAGGGGAAGCAATGAGCAGTTCTTC.

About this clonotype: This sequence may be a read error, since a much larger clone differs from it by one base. The CDR3 DNA reads as TGTGCCACCAGCAGAGACCACAGTGTCTACGAGCGGTACTTC. Its translation is CATSRDHSVYERYF. V is TRBV15 and J is TRBJ2-5; D remains ambiguous. The germline V gene encodes CDR1 LNHNV and CDR2 YYDKDF (reference sequence). The CDR3 covers 14 residues. V lost 0 bases, J lost 13 bases, and 18 bases lay in between. Full variable domain (remainder filled in from reference TRBV15 and TRBJ2-5): DAMVIQNPRYQVTQFGKPVTLSCSQTLNHNVMYWYQQKSSQAPKLLFHYYDKDFNNEADTPDNFQSRRPNTSFCFLDIRSPGLGDTAMYLCATSRDHSVYERYFGPGTRLLVL.

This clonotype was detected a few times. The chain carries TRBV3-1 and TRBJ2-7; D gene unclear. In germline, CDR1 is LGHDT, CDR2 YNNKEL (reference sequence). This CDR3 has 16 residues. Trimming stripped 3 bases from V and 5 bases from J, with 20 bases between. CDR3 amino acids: CASSHPLGKGPHEQYF. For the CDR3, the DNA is TGTGCCAGCAGCCATCCACTTGGTAAGGGTCCCCACGAGCAGTACTTC.

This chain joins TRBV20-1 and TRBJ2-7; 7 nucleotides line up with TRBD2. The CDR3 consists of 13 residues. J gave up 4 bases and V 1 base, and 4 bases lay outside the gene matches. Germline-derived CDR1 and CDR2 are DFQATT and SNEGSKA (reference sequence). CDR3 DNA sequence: TGCAGTGCTAGAGCGGGGGGTCGGTACGAGCAGTACTTC. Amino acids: CSARAGGRYEQYF.

The chain's CDR3 is CASIGLAGGPREQYF. The CDR3 coding sequence is TGTGCCAGCATAGGTCTAGCGGGAGGGCCGCGGGAGCAGTACTTC. V is TRBV6-1 and J is TRBJ2-7, with 12 bases aligning to TRBD2. The CDR3 contains 15 residues. Germline V gives CDR1 MNHNS, CDR2 SASEGT. The junction had 11 bases not matched to a gene; V was cut back by 7 bases and J by 7 bases.

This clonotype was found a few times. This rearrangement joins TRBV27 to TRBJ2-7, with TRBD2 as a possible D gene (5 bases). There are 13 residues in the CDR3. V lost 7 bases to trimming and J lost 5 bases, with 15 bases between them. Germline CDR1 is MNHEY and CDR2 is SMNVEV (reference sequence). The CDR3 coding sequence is TGTGCCAGCAACTGGGCCCGGACTCACGAGCAGTACTTC. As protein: CASNWARTHEQYF.

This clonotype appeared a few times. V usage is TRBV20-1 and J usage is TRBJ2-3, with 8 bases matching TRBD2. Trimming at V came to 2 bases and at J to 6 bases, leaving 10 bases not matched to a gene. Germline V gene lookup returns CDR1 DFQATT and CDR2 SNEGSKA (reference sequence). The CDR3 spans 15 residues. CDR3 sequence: CSARWSSGGGDTQYF. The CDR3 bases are TGCAGTGCTAGATGGTCGAGCGGGGGTGGGGATACGCAGTATTTT.

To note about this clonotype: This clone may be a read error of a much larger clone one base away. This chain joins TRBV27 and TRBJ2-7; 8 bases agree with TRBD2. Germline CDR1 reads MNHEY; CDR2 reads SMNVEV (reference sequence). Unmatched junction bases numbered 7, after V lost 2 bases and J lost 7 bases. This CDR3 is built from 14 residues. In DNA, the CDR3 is TGTGCCAGCAGTTTAGGCGGGGGGTCGGCAGAGCAGTACTTC. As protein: CASSLGGGSAEQYF.

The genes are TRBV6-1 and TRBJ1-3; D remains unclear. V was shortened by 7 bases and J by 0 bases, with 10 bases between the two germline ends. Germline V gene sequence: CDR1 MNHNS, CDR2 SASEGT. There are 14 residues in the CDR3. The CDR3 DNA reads TGTGCCAGCATTGAGGCCATCTCTGGAAACACCATATATTTT. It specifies CASIEAISGNTIYF.

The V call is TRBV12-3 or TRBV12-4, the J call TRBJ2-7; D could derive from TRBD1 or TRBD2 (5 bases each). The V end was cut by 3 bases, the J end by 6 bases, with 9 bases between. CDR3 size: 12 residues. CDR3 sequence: CASSLGDREQYF. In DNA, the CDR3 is TGTGCCAGCAGTTTGGGGGACCGCGAGCAGTACTTC.

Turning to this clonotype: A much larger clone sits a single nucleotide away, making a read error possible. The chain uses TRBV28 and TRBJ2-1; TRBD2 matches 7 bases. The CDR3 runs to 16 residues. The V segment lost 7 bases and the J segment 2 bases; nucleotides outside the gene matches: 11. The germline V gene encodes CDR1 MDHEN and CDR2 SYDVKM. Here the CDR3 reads CASKSPRGDAYNEQFF. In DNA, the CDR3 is TGTGCCAGCAAGTCTCCCCGGGGGGACGCCTACAATGAGCAGTTCTTC.

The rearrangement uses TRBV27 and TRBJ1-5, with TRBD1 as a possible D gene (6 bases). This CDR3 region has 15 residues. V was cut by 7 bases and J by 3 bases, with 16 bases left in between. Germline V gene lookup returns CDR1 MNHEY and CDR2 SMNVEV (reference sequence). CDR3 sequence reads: CASTMTGLHNQPQHF. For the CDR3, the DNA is TGTGCCAGCACCATGACAGGTCTACACAATCAGCCCCAGCATTTT.

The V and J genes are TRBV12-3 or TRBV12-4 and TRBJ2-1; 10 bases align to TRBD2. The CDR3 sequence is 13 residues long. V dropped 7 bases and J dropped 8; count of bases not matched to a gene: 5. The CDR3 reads CASTVAGGYEQFF. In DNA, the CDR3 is TGTGCCAGCACGGTAGCGGGAGGCTATGAGCAGTTCTTC.

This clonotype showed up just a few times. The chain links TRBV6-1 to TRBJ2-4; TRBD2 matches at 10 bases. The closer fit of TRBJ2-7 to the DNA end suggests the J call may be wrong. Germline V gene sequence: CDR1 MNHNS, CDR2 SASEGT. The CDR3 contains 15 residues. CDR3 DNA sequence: TGTGCCAGCACCCCGGGACTAGCGTTGTCTTACGAGCAGTACTTC. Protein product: CASTPGLALSYEQYF.

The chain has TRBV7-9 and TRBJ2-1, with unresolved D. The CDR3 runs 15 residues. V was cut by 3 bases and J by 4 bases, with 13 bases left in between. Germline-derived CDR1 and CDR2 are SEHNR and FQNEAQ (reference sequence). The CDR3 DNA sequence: TGTGCCAGCAGCTTGGGCCCGCCCGAATACAATGAGCAGTTCTTC. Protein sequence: CASSLGPPEYNEQFF.

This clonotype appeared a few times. For the CDR3, the DNA is TGTGCCAGCAGCGGGACAACAGGGACAAGCTCCTATAATTCACCCCTCCACTTT. Its translation is CASSGTTGTSSYNSPLHF. The rearrangement uses TRBV9 and TRBJ1-6, with a possible D match to TRBD1 (6 bases). CDR3 length: 18 amino acids. Trimming removed 3 bases at V and 0 bases at J, with 16 bases between. Germline CDR1 reads SGDLS; CDR2 reads YYNGEE.